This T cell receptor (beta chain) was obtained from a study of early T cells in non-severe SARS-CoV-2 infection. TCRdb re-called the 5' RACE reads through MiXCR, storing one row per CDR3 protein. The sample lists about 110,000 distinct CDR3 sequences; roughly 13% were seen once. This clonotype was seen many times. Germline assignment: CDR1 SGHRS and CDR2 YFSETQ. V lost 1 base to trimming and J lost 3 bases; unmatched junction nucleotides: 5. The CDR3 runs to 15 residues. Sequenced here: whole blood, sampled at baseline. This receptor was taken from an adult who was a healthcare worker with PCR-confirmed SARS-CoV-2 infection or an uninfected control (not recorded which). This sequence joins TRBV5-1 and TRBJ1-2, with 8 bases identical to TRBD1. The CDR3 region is CASSLPDRVDYGYTF. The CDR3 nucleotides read TGCGCCAGCAGCTTGCCGGACAGGGTTGACTATGGCTACACCTTC.